The 17 T cell receptor beta chains listed next were all sequenced from one sample in a study of glioma-infiltrating T cells. The iRepertoire nested amplicon-rescue multiplex PCR amplified TCR alpha and beta CDR3s from RNA. In TCRdb, the multiplex PCR reads were re-called with MiXCR into one record per CDR3 protein. The sample consists of 150,000 or so distinct CDR3 sequences, approximately 40% of them appearing once. The specimen was glioma tissue, nonneoplastic brain tissue, or PBMCs (not recorded which). These receptors were collected from a human donor with low-grade glioma or glioblastoma, undergoing nonglioma brain surgery, or in good health (not recorded which).

This clonotype was recorded a few times. J is TRBJ2-4 and V is TRBV6-1; either TRBD1 or TRBD2 may fit D (5 bases each). Germline-derived CDR1 and CDR2 are MNHNS and SASEGT. CDR3 length: 15 amino acids. Trimming shortened V by 7 bases and J by 7 bases, and 20 bases separated the two germline ends. CDR3 amino acids: CASKHGTEGRNIQYF. CDR3 bases: TGTGCCAGCAAGCATGGGACCGAGGGCCGGAACATTCAGTACTTC.

The V call is TRBV2, the J call TRBJ1-1; 7 positions agree with TRBD1. The CDR3 is made up of 15 amino acids. In germline, CDR1 is SNHLY, CDR2 FYNNEI. J lost 0 bases, V lost 5 bases, and 6 bases had no gene match. The CDR3: CASSSDRDLNTEAFF. CDR3 nucleotides: TGTGCCAGCAGTAGTGACAGGGACTTGAACACTGAAGCTTTCTTT. The full variable domain, rest sourced from reference TRBV2 and TRBJ1-1, is EPEVTQTPSHQVTQMGQEVILRCVPISNHLYFYWYRQILGQKVEFLVSFYNNEISEKSEIFDDQFSVERPDGSNFTLKIRSTKLEDSAMYFCASSSDRDLNTEAFFGQGTRLTVV.

The V call is TRBV18, the J call TRBJ2-2; D remains ambiguous. CDR3 length: 14 residues. V lost 0 bases and J lost 1, with 3 bases in between. Germline lookup yields CDR1 KGHSH and CDR2 LQKENI. CDR3: CASSPPLNTGELFF. In DNA, the CDR3 is TGTGCCAGCTCACCACCGCTGAACACCGGGGAGCTGTTTTTT.

This sequence joins TRBV19 and TRBJ1-5; D call uncertain. V lost 3 bases to trimming and J lost 8 bases, with 14 bases between them. Germline V gene lookup returns CDR1 LNHDA and CDR2 SQIVND (reference sequence). This CDR3 is 14 amino acids long. CDR3 in amino acids: CASSMYGRGEPQHF. DNA of the CDR3: TGTGCCAGTAGTATGTACGGCCGCGGGGAGCCCCAGCATTTT.

In this sample, this clonotype turned up a few times. The rearrangement uses TRBV4-2 and TRBJ2-3; D is ambiguous. The CDR3 is 13 residues long. V was pared by 3 bases and J by 6 bases, with 10 bases between. Germline V gene lookup returns CDR1 LGHNA and CDR2 YNFKEQ. CDR3 sequence: CASSHSGRDTQYF. The CDR3 bases are TGTGCCAGCAGCCACTCAGGAAGGGATACGCAGTATTTT.

This clonotype was seen more than once but under ten times. The V and J genes are TRBV6-2 or TRBV6-3 and TRBJ2-1; 8 bases are shared with TRBD1. J was trimmed by 2 bases and V by 2 bases; bases with no gene match: 5. Germline V lookup: CDR1 MNHEY, CDR2 SVGEGT. The CDR3 totals 16 residues. CDR3 DNA: TGTGCCAGCAGTTACCTAGACAGGGGCCCCTACAATGAGCAGTTCTTC. It codes for CASSYLDRGPYNEQFF.

This clonotype has a handful of counts. The V call is TRBV6-6, the J call TRBJ1-1; D is uncertain. Germline V CDR1 and CDR2: MNHNY, SVGAGI (reference sequence). Between the trimmed V and J ends, which lost 0 bases and 0 bases, there was a span of 11 bases. This CDR3 has 16 residues. DNA of the CDR3: TGTGCCAGCAGTTACTCGAGAGGAGGTGTGAACACTGAAGCTTTCTTT. Its translation: CASSYSRGGVNTEAFF.

J is TRBJ2-3 and V is TRBV19, with D possibly TRBD2 on 6 matching bases. The germline CDR1 and CDR2 sequences are LNHDA and SQIVND (reference sequence). This CDR3 contains 16 residues. Deletions cut 5 bases from V and 3 bases from J, with 18 bases between. The CDR3 nucleotides are TGTGCCAGTAGTGTCCCTAGCGCCGGGGGAACAGATACGCAGTATTTT. This sequence encodes CASSVPSAGGTDTQYF.

CDR3 amino acids: CASSRATDTQYF. For the CDR3, the DNA is TGTGCCAGCAGCCGGGCCACAGATACGCAGTATTTT. This chain links TRBV7-2 with TRBJ2-3; no reliable D call. Trimming shortened V by 5 bases and J by 2 bases, and 5 bases separated the two germline ends. The CDR3 totals 12 residues. From germline, CDR1 is SGHTA and CDR2 FQGNSA.

This clonotype was seen repeatedly, ten times or more. This chain links TRBV4-1 with TRBJ1-1; D call uncertain. The CDR3 loop spans 14 amino acids. Germline CDR1 and CDR2: MGHRA and YSYEKL. V was trimmed by 2 bases and J by 0 bases, leaving 7 bases between them. CDR3 coding DNA: TGCGCCAGCAGCCAATCCCCGGTGAACACTGAAGCTTTCTTT. This sequence encodes CASSQSPVNTEAFF.

This clonotype was recorded a few times. The CDR3 region is CAISDDADTQYF. The CDR3 region has the DNA TGTGCCATCAGTGACGATGCAGATACGCAGTATTTT. The chain recombines TRBV10-3 with TRBJ2-3; D is unclear. The CDR3 runs to 12 residues. Trimming left V 3 bases short and J 4 bases short, with 5 bases between. Germline CDR1 and CDR2: ENHRY and SYGVKD.

The V gene is TRBV7-2, the J gene TRBJ2-7; 9 nucleotides line up with TRBD1. The CDR3 loop spans 14 amino acids. The ends lost 7 bases at V and 3 bases at J; junction bases unmatched: 7. The germline CDR1 and CDR2 sequences are SGHTA and FQGNSA. The CDR3 DNA reads TGTGCCAGCATCAGGACAGGGGATCACTACGAGCAGTACTTC. Translation: CASIRTGDHYEQYF.

Only a few counts were recorded for this clonotype. In DNA, the CDR3 is TGCAGCCCGCCGGGACAGCAACCTCAAGAGACCCAGTACTTC. Translated, it gives CSPPGQQPQETQYF. The chain employs TRBV29-1 and TRBJ2-5, with TRBD1 matching over 7 bases. The CDR3 extends over 14 amino acids. Per germline, CDR1 SQVTM and CDR2 ANQGSEA. V dropped 8 bases and J dropped 2; count of bases not matched to a gene: 11.

The table lists this clonotype with a few counts. The chain carries TRBV12-3 or TRBV12-4 and TRBJ1-5; a weak D match, TRBD1 (5 bases). This CDR3 region has 14 residues. Trimming took 6 bases from V and 4 from J, leaving 13 bases between them. CDR3 loop: CASSRARMNQPQHF. The CDR3 DNA follows: TGTGCCAGCAGCAGGGCCCGGATGAATCAGCCCCAGCATTTT.

This clonotype has just a few counts. This chain uses TRBV2 with TRBJ2-1; 8 bases agree with TRBD2. Germline values: CDR1 SNHLY, CDR2 FYNNEI. With V trimmed by 4 bases and J by 2 bases, 7 bases remained unmatched. The CDR3 spans 16 residues. The CDR3 region has the DNA TGTGCCAGCAGTGGAGTAGCGGGGCGGACCTACAATGAGCAGTTCTTC. It yields the protein CASSGVAGRTYNEQFF.

This clonotype showed up just a few times. This chain joins TRBV11-2 and TRBJ2-3; D remains unclear. V dropped 0 bases and J dropped 4 bases, with 8 bases sitting between them. The CDR3 has 14 amino acids. Germline V gives CDR1 SGHAT, CDR2 FQNNGV. The CDR3 region has the DNA TGTGCCAGCAGCTTAGATCTCGTCCCAGATACGCAGTATTTT. Amino acid sequence: CASSLDLVPDTQYF.

The J gene is TRBJ2-6, the V gene TRBV2; possibly TRBD1 for D (6 bases). V gave up 8 bases and J gave up 0 bases, with 20 bases separating them. The germline CDR1 and CDR2 sequences are SNHLY and FYNNEI. The CDR3 sequence is 18 residues long. CDR3 amino acids: CASGQGDEGHSGANVLTF. CDR3 DNA: TGTGCCAGCGGCCAGGGCGACGAGGGACACTCTGGGGCCAACGTCCTGACTTTC.